Shown below are 31 T cell receptor beta chains from a single sample sequenced in a study of human T cells and chemical hapten exposure. Regarding time point: patch test 1, 2 weeks after DPC sensitization. The treatment denotes: therapeutic diphenylcyclopropenone sensitization with weekly scalp DPC. TCRdb re-called the RACE reads through MiXCR, storing one row per CDR3 protein. The sample has 150,000 or so distinct CDR3 sequences; 14% are singletons. Here the sequenced sample was whole blood, taken in connection with sensitization to the hapten diphenylcyclopropenone (DPC). These receptors were taken from a woman in her twenties or thirties with alopecia areata. Some clones in this sample may be carry-over from other donors' samples.

Only a few counts were recorded for this clonotype. The genes are TRBV28 and TRBJ2-3; TRBD2 agrees at 8 bases. Germline V CDR1 and CDR2: MDHEN, SYDVKM. J was trimmed by 2 bases and V by 6 bases; bases with no gene match: 4. CDR3 length: 14 residues. CDR3 protein: CASRSGGATDTQYF. The CDR3 coding sequence is TGTGCCAGCAGGTCCGGGGGGGCCACAGATACGCAGTATTTT.

The chain links TRBV6-2 or TRBV6-3 to TRBJ1-2; unclear D gene. V was shortened by 2 bases and J by 3 bases, with 7 bases between the two germline ends. Germline V gene lookup returns CDR1 MNHEY and CDR2 SVGEGT. This CDR3 contains 13 residues. The CDR3: CASSYQDDYGYTF. In DNA form, the CDR3 reads TGTGCCAGCAGTTACCAGGACGACTATGGCTACACCTTC.

This clonotype has ten or more counts. The V call is TRBV5-6, the J call TRBJ1-2, with 7 bases fitting TRBD1. Germline trimming cut 4 bases from V and 7 bases from J; bases unmatched to any gene: 10. The length of the CDR3 is 14 residues. Looked up from germline, CDR1 is SGHDT and CDR2 is YYEEEE. The DNA for the CDR3 is TGTGCCAGCAGCCTCGCAGGGGGTCCGGGTGGCTACACCTTC. Translating gives CASSLAGGPGGYTF. Using reference TRBV5-6 and TRBJ1-2 for the parts outside the CDR3, the full variable domain is DAGVTQSPTHLIKTRGQQVTLRCSPKSGHDTVSWYQQALGQGPQFIFQYYEEEERQRGNFPDRFSGHQFPNYSSELNVNALLLGDSALYLCASSLAGGPGGYTFGSGTRLTVV.

This clonotype was observed a handful of times. This chain joins TRBV11-2 and TRBJ1-6; the match to TRBD1 covers 7 bases. Germline-derived CDR1 and CDR2 are SGHAT and FQNNGV. With V trimmed by 0 bases and J by 7 bases, 3 bases remained unmatched. The CDR3 runs to 15 residues. CDR3 amino acids: CASSLDAGGNSPLHF. The CDR3 DNA reads TGTGCCAGCAGCTTAGATGCAGGGGGAAATTCACCCCTCCACTTT.

The sample holds a few counts of this clonotype. The rearrangement joins TRBV6-2 or TRBV6-3 to TRBJ2-1; D is tentatively TRBD1 or TRBD2 (5 bases each). Germline V CDR1 and CDR2: MNHEY, SVGEGT. The CDR3 covers 16 residues. V was cut by 5 bases and J by 5 bases, with 19 bases left in between. The CDR3 reads CASSPGADKINNEQFF. In nucleotides, the CDR3 is TGTGCCAGCAGTCCCGGGGCGGACAAAATAAACAATGAGCAGTTCTTC.

The chain employs TRBV7-2 and TRBJ2-3, with D maybe TRBD2 (5 bases). Trimming pared 2 bases from V and 6 bases from J, leaving 12 bases between. This CDR3 is built from 14 residues. The V gene's germline CDR1 is SGHTA and CDR2 FQGNSA. CDR3 DNA sequence: TGTGCCAGCAGCTTATCACCTAGCCCGGATACGCAGTATTTT. This encodes CASSLSPSPDTQYF.

V gene TRBV10-3 combines with J gene TRBJ1-1; D not resolved. CDR1 and CDR2 from the germline V gene are ENHRY and SYGVKD. This CDR3 is 13 amino acids long. V shed 8 bases and J shed 3 bases, with 13 bases lying between them. The CDR3 loop is CAIAPQSHTEAFF. In DNA, the CDR3 is TGTGCCATCGCCCCTCAGAGCCACACTGAAGCTTTCTTT.

The V and J genes are TRBV5-1 and TRBJ1-1; TRBD1 aligns across 12 bases. The CDR3 sequence is 15 residues long. V shed 4 bases, J shed 10 bases, and the junction held 11 bases outside the gene matches. Per germline, CDR1 SGHRS and CDR2 YFSETQ. CDR3 residues: CASSPVPGQGAAAFF. The DNA of the CDR3 is TGCGCCAGCAGCCCCGTCCCGGGACAGGGGGCAGCAGCTTTCTTT.

The J gene is TRBJ1-2, the V gene TRBV14, with TRBD1 as a possible D gene (5 bases). Germline CDR1 reads SGHDN; CDR2 reads FVKESK. The CDR3 runs 16 residues. V lost 4 bases to trimming and J lost 2 bases, with 17 bases between them. CDR3 DNA sequence: TGTGCCAGCAGCCCATTGGACCCTTGGACAAACTATGGCTACACCTTC. Translation gives CASSPLDPWTNYGYTF.

This chain joins TRBV19 and TRBJ1-1; perhaps TRBD1 as D (6 bases). Looked up from germline, CDR1 is LNHDA and CDR2 is SQIVND (reference sequence). The V and J ends lost 3 bases and 6 bases respectively, with 17 bases between them. The CDR3 totals 15 residues. CDR3 nucleotides: TGTGCCAGTAGTATCGACTACAGGGATGCCGCTGAAGCTTTCTTT. Translating gives CASSIDYRDAAEAFF.

The chain couples TRBV7-9 to TRBJ2-3; 8 nucleotides agree with TRBD1. The CDR3 sequence is 16 residues long. Germline V gene sequence: CDR1 SEHNR, CDR2 FQNEAQ (reference sequence). J was trimmed by 2 bases and V by 4 bases; bases with no gene match: 8. The CDR3 coding sequence is TGTGCCAGCAGCTATCGGACAGGGACTTACACAGATACGCAGTATTTT. It specifies CASSYRTGTYTDTQYF.

The table lists this clonotype with a few counts. This chain joins TRBV6-6 and TRBJ1-6; the D is unclear. Germline values: CDR1 MNHNY, CDR2 SVGAGI (reference sequence). The CDR3 is 15 amino acids. V was cut by 6 bases and J by 6 bases, with 15 bases left in between. The CDR3 protein is CASSRVEASNSPLHF. CDR3 bases: TGTGCCAGCAGCCGGGTTGAGGCAAGTAATTCACCCCTCCACTTT.

The chain links TRBV5-1 to TRBJ1-5; a weak D match, TRBD1 (6 bases). The length of the CDR3 is 15 residues. CDR1 SGHRS and CDR2 YFSETQ come from the germline V gene. The germline V and J ends were trimmed by 5 bases and 0 bases, with 12 bases remaining between them. The CDR3 bases are TGCGCCAGCAGACAGGGTCGGGATAGCAATCAGCCCCAGCATTTT. Protein product: CASRQGRDSNQPQHF.

This clonotype was counted between two and nine times. CDR3 loop: CSARETGRDGKLFF. The DNA for the CDR3 is TGCAGTGCTAGAGAGACTGGTAGGGACGGAAAACTGTTTTTT. V gene TRBV20-1 combines with J gene TRBJ1-4; weak D call: TRBD1 (5 bases). Trimming stripped 0 bases from V and 10 bases from J, with 15 bases between. CDR3 length: 14 residues. Germline V gene data show CDR1 as DFQATT and CDR2 as SNEGSKA (reference sequence).

The J gene is TRBJ2-7, the V gene TRBV7-2; no definite D call. The germline gives CDR1 SGHTA, CDR2 FQGNSA. The CDR3 is made up of 15 amino acids. V was trimmed by 1 base and J by 0 bases, leaving 10 bases between them. The DNA of the CDR3 is TGTGCCAGCAGCTTAGGTACCTCGAGCTCCTACGAGCAGTACTTC. Its translation is CASSLGTSSSYEQYF.

The chain employs TRBV5-1 and TRBJ2-1; 7 positions match TRBD1. Germline trimming cut 4 bases from V and 4 bases from J; bases unmatched to any gene: 5. Germline lookup yields CDR1 SGHRS and CDR2 YFSETQ. The length of the CDR3 is 14 residues. CDR3 protein: CASSTDREYNEQFF. CDR3 bases: TGCGCCAGCAGCACCGACAGGGAATACAATGAGCAGTTCTTC.

This CDR3 is CASSRLTSSSPYYEQYF. The CDR3 nucleotides read TGTGCCAGCAGCCGACTAACATCCTCATCTCCCTACTACGAGCAGTACTTC. The V and J genes are TRBV27 and TRBJ2-7; perhaps TRBD2 as D (5 bases). This CDR3 contains 17 residues. Per germline, CDR1 MNHEY and CDR2 SMNVEV (reference sequence). With 6 bases removed from V and 3 bases from J, the gap between germline ends came to 24 bases.

The CDR3 is CASSYPGSPLHF. CDR3 bases: TGCGCCAGCAGCTATCCAGGGTCACCCCTCCACTTT. This chain uses TRBV4-1 with TRBJ1-6; D is possibly TRBD1 (5 bases). Germline values: CDR1 MGHRA, CDR2 YSYEKL. The CDR3 covers 12 residues. The germline V and J ends were trimmed by 5 bases and 10 bases, with 9 bases remaining between them.

This clonotype came up many times. This rearrangement joins TRBV2 to TRBJ2-2, with D uncertain. The CDR3 runs to 15 residues. Trimming cost V 0 bases and J 2 bases, with 7 bases left between them. In germline, CDR1 is SNHLY, CDR2 FYNNEI. DNA for the CDR3: TGTGCCAGCAGTGAAGCGCTTCTCAACACCGGGGAGCTGTTTTTT. Translating gives CASSEALLNTGELFF.

This chain uses TRBV3-1 with TRBJ1-2; D perhaps matches TRBD1 (5 bases). The CDR3 has 14 amino acids. V lost 6 bases and J 5 bases, leaving 16 bases between the germline ends. The germline V gene has CDR1 LGHDT and CDR2 YNNKEL (reference sequence). The CDR3 region is CASSVRGLEYGYTF. The DNA for the CDR3 is TGTGCCAGCAGTGTAAGGGGACTGGAATATGGCTACACCTTC.

The V call is TRBV25-1, the J call TRBJ1-2; D may be TRBD1 (6 bases). The CDR3 runs to 13 residues. The germline V gene encodes CDR1 MGHDK and CDR2 SYGVNS. V lost 6 bases to trimming and J lost 8 bases, with 16 bases between them. The CDR3 spells CASSKDTGRGYTF. The CDR3 DNA reads as TGTGCCAGCAGCAAAGACACAGGGCGAGGCTACACCTTC.

The sample holds many counts of this clonotype. V is TRBV28 and J is TRBJ1-2, with a possible D match to TRBD1 (5 bases). This CDR3 is 10 amino acids long. Deletions cut 10 bases from V and 5 bases from J, with 8 bases between. Germline V CDR1 and CDR2: MDHEN, SYDVKM. CDR3 amino acids: CAIQGYGYTF. CDR3 DNA sequence: TGTGCCATCCAGGGTTATGGCTACACCTTC.

This clonotype was seen more than once but under ten times. The rearrangement joins TRBV7-8 to TRBJ1-4; D is ambiguous. The germline V gene encodes CDR1 SGHVS and CDR2 FQNEAQ. Trimming removed 0 bases at V and 1 base at J, with 6 bases between. The length of the CDR3 is 15 residues. This chain's CDR3 is CASSLAPETNEKLFF. In DNA form, the CDR3 reads TGTGCCAGCAGCTTAGCCCCGGAAACTAATGAAAAACTGTTTTTT.

The sample holds a few counts of this clonotype. This rearrangement joins TRBV18 to TRBJ2-5; weak D call: TRBD2 (6 bases). The CDR3 extends over 14 amino acids. Trimming shortened V by 6 bases and J by 3 bases, and 14 bases separated the two germline ends. Germline CDR1 and CDR2: KGHSH and LQKENI. This CDR3 is CASSQAGRKETQYF. The CDR3 coding sequence is TGTGCCAGCTCGCAGGCGGGGAGAAAAGAGACCCAGTACTTC. Looking up the rest from reference TRBV18 and TRBJ2-5 gives the full variable domain: NAGVMQNPRHLVRRRGQEARLRCSPMKGHSHVYWYRQLPEEGLKFMVYLQKENIIDESGMPKERFSAEFPKEGPSILRIQQVVRGDSAAYFCASSQAGRKETQYFGPGTRLLVL.

This clonotype was seen only a few times. CDR3 loop: CASSYSVLRPLEETQYF. DNA of the CDR3: TGTGCCAGCAGCTATTCAGTGTTGCGCCCACTGGAAGAGACCCAGTACTTC. The J gene is TRBJ2-5, the V gene TRBV13; no clear D gene. Germline V gene lookup returns CDR1 PRHDT and CDR2 FYEKMQ (reference sequence). V lost 4 bases and J lost 3, with 21 bases in between. The CDR3 covers 17 residues.

The rearrangement uses TRBV9 and TRBJ2-7; D may be TRBD1 (5 bases). V lost 2 bases, J lost 0 bases, and 9 bases lay in between. This CDR3 comprises 14 residues. From germline, CDR1 is SGDLS and CDR2 YYNGEE. The CDR3 bases are TGTGCCAGCAGCGTGGGGCAGAGCTCCTACGAGCAGTACTTC. Amino acids: CASSVGQSSYEQYF.

This clonotype showed up just a few times. V usage is TRBV30 and J usage is TRBJ1-5; perhaps TRBD1 as D (6 bases). The CDR3 totals 16 residues. V was trimmed by 3 bases and J by 0 bases, leaving 15 bases between them. Per the germline V gene, CDR1 is GTSNPN and CDR2 is SVGIG (reference sequence). DNA of the CDR3: TGTGCCTGGAGCTGGGGGGGCTGGGGTAGCAATCAGCCCCAGCATTTT. Its protein is CAWSWGGWGSNQPQHF.

This clonotype has at least ten counts. CDR3 sequence (DNA): TGTGCCAGCAGCTCCTGGGGACAGGAATGGAATCAGCCCCAGCATTTT. Translation gives CASSSWGQEWNQPQHF. The V gene is TRBV5-8, the J gene TRBJ1-5; TRBD1 agrees at 8 bases. This CDR3 contains 16 residues. Germline values: CDR1 SGHTS, CDR2 YDEGEE. J gave up 4 bases and V 3 bases, and 9 bases lay outside the gene matches.

V gene TRBV5-1 combines with J gene TRBJ2-7; D is possibly TRBD1 or TRBD2 (5 bases each). The CDR3 runs to 15 residues. Between the trimmed V and J ends, which lost 0 bases and 4 bases, there was a span of 14 bases. Per the germline V gene, CDR1 is SGHRS and CDR2 is YFSETQ. This CDR3 reads CASSLGLPGPYEQYF. Here the CDR3 DNA reads TGCGCCAGCAGCTTGGGGCTCCCGGGACCTTACGAGCAGTACTTC.

The V and J genes are TRBV7-8 and TRBJ2-5; 13 bases match TRBD2. The trim removed 1 base at V and 2 bases at J, leaving 4 bases unmatched. Germline CDR1 is SGHVS and CDR2 is FQNEAQ. CDR3 length: 17 residues. For the CDR3, the DNA is TGTGCCAGCAGCTTAGGGGGGACTAGCGGGGCACAAGAGACCCAGTACTTC. Protein sequence: CASSLGGTSGAQETQYF. The variable domain in full, completed from reference TRBV7-8 and TRBJ2-5, reads GAGVSQSPRYKVAKRGQDVALRCDPISGHVSLFWYQQALGQGPEFLTYFQNEAQLDKSGLPSDRFFAERPEGSVSTLKIQRTQQEDSAVYLCASSLGGTSGAQETQYFGPGTRLLVL.

The chain links TRBV20-1 to TRBJ1-2; TRBD1 matches 9 bases. V trimming: 5 bases; J trimming: 8 bases; junction bases outside the gene matches: 12. Germline V gene sequence: CDR1 DFQATT, CDR2 SNEGSKA (reference sequence). This CDR3 is 14 amino acids long. This CDR3 is CSAGGQGSVWGYTF. DNA for the CDR3: TGCAGTGCTGGCGGACAGGGGTCTGTCTGGGGCTACACCTTC.